The clone carrying this TCR beta chain was observed a few times. Its antigen is unknown. This entry is derived from a study of OX40 agonist ivuxolimab in advanced cancers. Patients were excluded for autoimmune disease history or systemic immunosuppression. Whole-study results and caveats: Expanded clones were, on average, more numerous in CD8+ T cells than in CD4+. Both CD4+ and CD8+ T cell populations in blood had undergone clonal expansion by week 6 at 0.1 to 3.0 mg/kg.

The protocol was immunoSEQ multiplex PCR, while the TCRdb copy is restricted to in-frame clones and leaves out a portion. Seen here are roughly 87,000 clones, about nine tenths observed once, and the top ten hold around 0.71%. CDR3 length: 15 amino acids. In germline, CDR1 is SGHTA, CDR2 FQGNSA. J was trimmed by 9 bases and V by 6 bases; bases with no gene match: 10. The starting material was CD4+ or CD8+ T cells sorted from blood, obtained in a trial of the OX40 agonist ivuxolimab. This clonotype originated in an adult with an advanced solid tumor such as melanoma, head and neck, liver or kidney cancer. J is TRBJ1-6 and V is TRBV7-2; 8 positions agree with TRBD1. This CDR3 reads CASRPEQGVSSPLHF. As DNA, the CDR3 is TGTGCCAGCAGGCCTGAACAGGGGGTATCTTCACCCCTCCACTTT.